This entry lists 27 T cell receptor beta chains sequenced from one sample in a study of blood T cell repertoires in COVID-19. Here immunoSEQ multiplex PCR was the method, and the copy in TCRdb shows in-frame clones only, minus some. The repertoire includes 250,000 or so clones, about 87% of them detected once, and roughly 1.6% sits in the top ten. Sequencing was carried out using PBMCs or T cells enriched from blood (not recorded which). The receptors come from a woman in her 50s who had recovered from COVID-19.

The V call is TRBV5-1, the J call TRBJ2-7, with 8 positions matching TRBD1. Germline CDR1 SGHRS, CDR2 YFSETQ. Germline trimming cut 4 bases from V and 1 base from J; bases unmatched to any gene: 7. The CDR3 extends over 15 amino acids. In nucleotides, the CDR3 is TGCGCCAGCAGCCCTACAGGGGGGTTTTCCTACGAGCAGTACTTC. Its translation is CASSPTGGFSYEQYF.

CDR3 in amino acids: CASSLIGQGAINQPQHF. In nucleotides, the CDR3 is TGTGCCAGCAGCTTAATCGGACAGGGGGCTATCAATCAGCCCCAGCATTTT. The V call is TRBV7-2, the J call TRBJ1-5, with 11 nucleotides matching TRBD1. Germline V CDR1 and CDR2: SGHTA, FQGNSA. The CDR3 runs to 17 residues. V dropped 2 bases and J dropped 3; count of bases not matched to a gene: 6.

J is TRBJ2-1 and V is TRBV5-1, with D possibly being TRBD2 (6 bases). CDR1 and CDR2 from the germline V gene are SGHRS and YFSETQ. Trimming took 0 bases from V and 9 from J, leaving 16 bases between them. This CDR3 region has 15 residues. CDR3 amino acids: CASSLEPSAVGEQFF. In DNA form, the CDR3 reads TGCGCCAGCAGCTTGGAACCTAGCGCGGTAGGTGAGCAGTTCTTC.

This clone was detected once. The genes are TRBV28 and TRBJ1-6, with D perhaps matching TRBD1 (5 bases). In germline, CDR1 is MDHEN, CDR2 SYDVKM. Trimming took off 6 bases at V and 7 bases at J, with 25 bases between the two ends. CDR3 length: 18 amino acids. In nucleotides, the CDR3 is TGTGCCAGCAGCCTACCGCGCTTATATCAGGGTAGGAATTCACCCCTCCACTTT. This gives the protein CASSLPRLYQGRNSPLHF.

This clone turned up a few times. The CDR3 sequence: CASSLGGVYGYTF. The CDR3, as DNA: TGTGCCAGCAGCTTAGGGGGGGTCTATGGCTACACCTTC. This chain uses TRBV11-2 with TRBJ1-2; a possible D gene is TRBD1 (5 bases). Germline V gene sequence: CDR1 SGHAT, CDR2 FQNNGV. Trimming shortened V by 1 base and J by 4 bases, and 7 bases separated the two germline ends. This CDR3 spans 13 amino acids.

The rearrangement joins TRBV5-1 to TRBJ2-1, with D possibly matching TRBD1 (5 bases). This CDR3 region has 15 residues. Germline V lookup: CDR1 SGHRS, CDR2 YFSETQ. V lost 0 bases and J lost 8, with 15 bases in between. In nucleotides, the CDR3 is TGCGCCAGCAGCTTGGCCGGGTGGGGCGCGGATGAGCAGTTCTTC. Translating it yields CASSLAGWGADEQFF.

As regards this clone: Germline is not matched at one junction end, which may reflect a read error. CDR3 in DNA: TGTGCCAGCTCACCGGCGGACAGGAACTCTGAAGCTTTCTTT. The encoded protein is CASSPADRNSEAFF. The chain is built from TRBV18 and TRBJ1-1; 7 nucleotides align to TRBD1. Germline CDR1 reads KGHSH; CDR2 reads LQKENI. CDR3 length equals 14 residues.

In this sample, this clone turned up once. The chain carries TRBV24-1 and TRBJ1-2; D might be TRBD1 (5 bases). Deletions cut 6 bases from V and 1 base from J, with 11 bases between. Germline V lookup: CDR1 KGHDR, CDR2 SFDVKD. CDR3 length: 14 amino acids. The CDR3 nucleotides are TGTGCCACCAGTCAGGGTTGGAGTAACTATGGCTACACCTTC. This codes for CATSQGWSNYGYTF.

This chain uses TRBV2 with TRBJ2-3; a weak D match, TRBD2 (6 bases). Germline values: CDR1 SNHLY, CDR2 FYNNEI. The CDR3 extends over 16 amino acids. V was clipped by 6 bases and J by 3 bases, with 19 bases between them. The CDR3 region is CASRWWSSELTDTQYF. DNA for the CDR3: TGTGCCAGCAGGTGGTGGTCTAGCGAGTTAACAGATACGCAGTATTTT.

The rearrangement links TRBV18 to TRBJ1-1; D is possibly TRBD1 (5 bases). The CDR3 length is 16 residues. Looked up from germline, CDR1 is KGHSH and CDR2 is LQKENI. The ends were cut back, 2 bases at V and 4 bases at J, with 17 bases in the middle. The CDR3 bases are TGTGCCAGCTCACCAAGGGCGGGGGAAGGTAGCACTGAAGCTTTCTTT. It specifies CASSPRAGEGSTEAFF.

This rearrangement joins TRBV9 to TRBJ1-2, with 8 bases lining up with TRBD1. There are 14 residues in the CDR3. Germline CDR1 SGDLS, CDR2 YYNGEE. V trimming: 0 bases; J trimming: 6 bases; junction bases outside the gene matches: 4. CDR3 bases: TGTGCCAGCAGCGTAGGCAGGGGGCAGGATGGCTACACCTTC. Translation gives CASSVGRGQDGYTF.

This chain connects TRBV18 to TRBJ1-2; TRBD1 agrees at 8 bases. Germline loops: CDR1 KGHSH, CDR2 LQKENI. V lost 5 bases, J lost 4 bases, and 6 bases stayed unmatched. CDR3 length: 14 residues. The CDR3 coding sequence is TGTGCCAGCTCAACGGACAGGGAAGGCTATGGCTACACCTTC. Protein: CASSTDREGYGYTF.

V gene TRBV6-5 combines with J gene TRBJ1-1; D unresolved. Trimming cost V 6 bases and J 4 bases, with 9 bases left between them. Germline V gene data show CDR1 as MNHEY and CDR2 as SVGAGI. The CDR3 is 12 residues long. The CDR3 here is CASSFESTEAFF. CDR3 DNA sequence: TGTGCCAGCAGCTTCGAGAGCACTGAAGCTTTCTTT.

This chain uses TRBV10-1 with TRBJ2-3; 8 bases line up with TRBD1. Germline CDR1 WNHNN, CDR2 SYGVQD (reference sequence). V shed 8 bases, J shed 4 bases, and the junction held 11 bases outside the gene matches. CDR3 length: 15 amino acids. The CDR3 DNA reads as TGCGCCAGCCCTCGGCCGGACAGGGCTGCAGATACGCAGTATTTT. This gives the protein CASPRPDRAADTQYF.

This chain uses TRBV2 with TRBJ1-1; a possible D gene is TRBD1 (6 bases). Germline CDR1 reads SNHLY; CDR2 reads FYNNEI. V was trimmed by 6 bases and J by 1 base, leaving 12 bases between them. The CDR3 is made up of 14 amino acids. The DNA for the CDR3 is TGTGCCAGCAGGGGGGGGGCACCGAACACTGAAGCTTTCTTT. This gives the protein CASRGGAPNTEAFF.

The CDR3 spells CASSLGQGPNSREKLFF. For the CDR3, the DNA is TGTGCCAGCAGCTTGGGACAGGGGCCCAATTCGCGTGAAAAACTGTTTTTT. The gene calls are TRBV5-6 and TRBJ1-4, with 8 nucleotides matching TRBD1. CDR3 length: 17 amino acids. With 0 bases clipped from V and 7 bases from J, the junction kept 11 bases outside the gene matches. Looked up from germline, CDR1 is SGHDT and CDR2 is YYEEEE.

The table lists this clone with a count of one. The V call is TRBV5-1, the J call TRBJ2-7; D possibly corresponds to TRBD1 (7 bases). CDR1 is SGHRS, CDR2 YFSETQ, per germline. V gave up 2 bases and J gave up 4 bases, with 16 bases separating them. The CDR3 spans 15 residues. This CDR3 reads CASSFSTRGVYEQYF. DNA of the CDR3: TGCGCCAGCAGCTTTTCAACCAGGGGGGTATACGAGCAGTACTTC.

The chain has TRBV7-8 and TRBJ2-2, with 9 bases identical to TRBD2. The J segment lost 4 bases and the V segment lost 6 bases, leaving 3 bases of the junction unmatched. Germline V lookup: CDR1 SGHVS, CDR2 FQNEAQ. The CDR3 covers 14 residues. As DNA, the CDR3 is TGTGCCAGCAGGACTAGCGGCCCCACCGGGGAGCTGTTTTTT. Protein sequence: CASRTSGPTGELFF.

This rearrangement joins TRBV28 to TRBJ1-2, with 8 nucleotides matching TRBD1. The CDR3 sequence is 12 residues long. With 9 bases clipped from V and 8 bases from J, the junction kept 8 bases outside the gene matches. CDR1 is MDHEN and CDR2 is SYDVKM in the germline V gene. CDR3 nucleotides: TGTGCCAGTTCAGGGGGCGCTTGGGGCTACACCTTC. Its protein product is CASSGGAWGYTF.

V and J are TRBV11-2 and TRBJ2-5; 12 bases agree with TRBD2. V lost 3 bases, J lost 5 bases, and 4 bases stayed unmatched. CDR1 and CDR2 (germline): SGHAT, FQNNGV. CDR3 length equals 15 residues. The CDR3: CASSLTSGSRETQYF. The CDR3 coding sequence is TGTGCCAGCAGCTTGACTAGCGGGAGTAGGGAGACCCAGTACTTC.

The V gene is TRBV2, the J gene TRBJ2-3; D uncertain. This CDR3 region has 16 residues. Germline V gene data show CDR1 as SNHLY and CDR2 as FYNNEI. The V and J ends lost 4 bases and 2 bases respectively, with 16 bases between them. This CDR3 is CASSGLGAGNTDTQYF. As DNA, the CDR3 is TGTGCCAGCAGTGGCCTCGGCGCAGGAAACACAGATACGCAGTATTTT.

The chain recombines TRBV10-3 with TRBJ1-1, with TRBD1 matching over 8 bases. The V and J ends lost 5 bases and 5 bases, in that order; junction bases with no gene match: 7. The CDR3 has 14 amino acids. CDR1 and CDR2 from the germline V gene are ENHRY and SYGVKD. The CDR3 loop is CAISYGQGETEAFF. The CDR3 DNA is TGTGCCATCAGTTATGGACAGGGTGAGACTGAAGCTTTCTTT.

The V and J genes are TRBV28 and TRBJ1-2; D gene ambiguous. The CDR3 is 13 amino acids. Trimming removed 6 bases at V and 4 bases at J, with 12 bases between. Germline CDR1 is MDHEN and CDR2 is SYDVKM. CDR3 in DNA: TGTGCCAGCAGCTTACTAGAGGGCTATGGCTACACCTTC. As protein: CASSLLEGYGYTF.

CDR3 DNA sequence: TGTGCCAGCACCAGGACTAGCGACCTTATCGATGAGCAGTTCTTC. Its protein product is CASTRTSDLIDEQFF. The chain is built from TRBV5-4 and TRBJ2-1, with 9 bases aligning to TRBD2. The ends lost 6 bases at V and 8 bases at J; junction bases unmatched: 12. Germline CDR1 and CDR2: SGHNT and YYREEE (reference sequence). The CDR3 is 15 amino acids.

The chain combines TRBV7-3 with TRBJ1-1; D possibly corresponds to TRBD1 (5 bases). Trimming stripped 2 bases from V and 1 base from J, with 8 bases between. In germline, CDR1 is SGHTA, CDR2 FQGTGA. This CDR3 comprises 14 residues. The CDR3 loop is CASSLLGQNTEAFF. CDR3 nucleotide sequence: TGTGCCAGCAGCTTATTGGGGCAGAACACTGAAGCTTTCTTT.

This chain connects TRBV25-1 to TRBJ1-6; TRBD1 matches 7 bases. Losses at the gene ends were 6 bases for V and 6 bases for J; bases not matched to a gene: 5. This CDR3 spans 14 amino acids. Germline CDR1 is MGHDK and CDR2 is SYGVNS. CDR3: CASRGGPGNSPLHF. CDR3 DNA sequence: TGTGCCAGCAGAGGGGGCCCGGGTAATTCACCCCTCCACTTT.

The V call is TRBV19, the J call TRBJ1-2, with D maybe TRBD1 (5 bases). Germline V lookup: CDR1 LNHDA, CDR2 SQIVND (reference sequence). V shed 6 bases and J shed 2 bases, with 22 bases lying between them. There are 17 residues in the CDR3. This CDR3 is CASSTRDSTLGNYGYTF. The CDR3 DNA reads TGTGCCAGTAGCACAAGGGACTCAACCCTGGGAAACTATGGCTACACCTTC. The full variable domain, completed using reference TRBV19 and TRBJ1-2, is DGGITQSPKYLFRKEGQNVTLSCEQNLNHDAMYWYRQDPGQGLRLIYYSQIVNDFQKGDIAEGYSVSREKKESFPLTVTSAQKNPTAFYLCASSTRDSTLGNYGYTFGSGTRLTVV.